This T cell receptor (beta chain) originates from a study of metastatic and nonmetastatic thyroid tumors. Whole-study context: For malignant and benign thyroid patients, tumor or nodule tissue and blood were the sources whose repertoires were compared.

By share, this clone ranks as medium-sized (0.01 to 0.1%). As originally analysed: In papillary thyroid cancer, a distant-metastasis classifier was built using CDR3 differences across clinicopathological groups. TCRdb re-called clones via MiXCR from the PCR reads. None of the V and J calls come from the authors' own analysis; TCRdb made them. The table has fewer than 20,000 clones, approximately 29% seen once. Germline V gives CDR1 SEHNR, CDR2 FQNEAQ (reference sequence). V shed 1 base and J shed 6 bases, with 12 bases lying between them. The CDR3 has 14 residues. No treatment had been given to any patient before thyroid surgery.

The TCR originated in a male donor with papillary thyroid cancer or a benign thyroid nodule (not recorded which). Some clones in this sample may be carry-over from other donors' samples. The sequenced sample was tumor tissue. The rearrangement links TRBV7-9 to TRBJ1-1; TRBD1 is a possible D gene (6 bases). The CDR3 nucleotides are TGTGCCAGCAGCTTAGTGTCAGGGGACTCTGAAGCTTTCTTT. This gives the protein CASSLVSGDSEAFF.